This record concerns one T cell receptor beta chain sequence. Unmatched junction bases numbered 0, after V lost 0 bases and J lost 2 bases. The CDR3 spans 15 residues. The germline CDR1 and CDR2 sequences are MNHEY and SVGEGT. The data belong to a study of blood T cell repertoires in COVID-19. Study details: The United States, Italy and Spain provided the acute and convalescent COVID-19 samples. PBMCs, B-cell-depleted T cells, or T cells provided the cDNA or gDNA that made up the material.

Authors' analysis steps: Scientists estimated how many nucleated cells there were by amplifying reference gene primers. Repertoires were generated with immunoSEQ multiplex PCR, while TCRdb's copy carries only in-frame clones and drops some. V and J calls and clone size are given by that table; D and trimming were obtained from the DNA. The table records 150,000 to 200,000 clones, about four fifths of them present only once. The source is a man aged 55 to 70 with active or convalescent COVID-19. Sequencing used peripheral blood. The chain joins TRBV6-2 or TRBV6-3 to TRBJ2-1; 8 nucleotides agree with TRBD2. The CDR3 spells CASSYSSGTYNEQFF. As DNA, the CDR3 is TGTGCCAGCAGTTACTCTAGCGGGACCTACAATGAGCAGTTCTTC.